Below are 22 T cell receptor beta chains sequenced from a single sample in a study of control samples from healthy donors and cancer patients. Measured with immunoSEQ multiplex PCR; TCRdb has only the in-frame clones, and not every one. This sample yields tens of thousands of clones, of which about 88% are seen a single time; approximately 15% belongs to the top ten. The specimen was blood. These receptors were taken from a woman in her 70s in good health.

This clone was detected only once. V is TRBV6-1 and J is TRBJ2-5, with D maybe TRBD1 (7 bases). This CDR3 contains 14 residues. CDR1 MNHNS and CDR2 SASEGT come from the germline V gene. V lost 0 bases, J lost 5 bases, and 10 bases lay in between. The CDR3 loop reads CASSEATGRETQYF. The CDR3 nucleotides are TGTGCCAGCAGTGAAGCGACAGGGAGGGAGACCCAGTACTTC.

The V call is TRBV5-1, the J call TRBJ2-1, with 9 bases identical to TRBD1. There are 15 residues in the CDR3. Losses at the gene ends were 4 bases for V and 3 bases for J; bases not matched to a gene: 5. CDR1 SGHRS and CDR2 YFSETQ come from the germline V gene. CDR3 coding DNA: TGCGCCAGCAGCAAGGACAGGGGCGACTACAATGAGCAGTTCTTC. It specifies CASSKDRGDYNEQFF.

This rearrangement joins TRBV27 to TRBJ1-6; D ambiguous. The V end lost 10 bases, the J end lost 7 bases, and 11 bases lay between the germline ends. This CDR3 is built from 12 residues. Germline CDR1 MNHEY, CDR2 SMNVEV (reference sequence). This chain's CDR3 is CATREWNSPLHF. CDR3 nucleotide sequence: TGTGCCACCAGAGAATGGAATTCACCCCTCCACTTT.

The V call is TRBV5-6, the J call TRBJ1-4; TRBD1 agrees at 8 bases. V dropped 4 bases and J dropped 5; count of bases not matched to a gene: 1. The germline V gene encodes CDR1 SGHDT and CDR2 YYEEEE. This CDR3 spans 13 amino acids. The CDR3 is CASSRTGNEKLFF. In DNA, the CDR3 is TGTGCCAGCAGCCGGACAGGGAATGAAAAACTGTTTTTT.

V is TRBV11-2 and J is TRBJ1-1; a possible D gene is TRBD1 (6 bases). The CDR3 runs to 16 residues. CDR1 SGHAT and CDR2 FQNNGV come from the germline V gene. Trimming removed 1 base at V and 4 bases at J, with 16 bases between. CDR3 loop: CASSLGAGAGGTEAFF. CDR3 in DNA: TGTGCCAGCAGCTTAGGTGCAGGGGCGGGGGGCACTGAAGCTTTCTTT.

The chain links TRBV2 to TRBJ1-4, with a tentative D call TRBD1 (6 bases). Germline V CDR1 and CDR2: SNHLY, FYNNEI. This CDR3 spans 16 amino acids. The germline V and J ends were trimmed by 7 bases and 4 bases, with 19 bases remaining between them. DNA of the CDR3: TGTGCCAGCACCCGAGGGGGGCTGATCCTTAATGAAAAACTGTTTTTT. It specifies CASTRGGLILNEKLFF. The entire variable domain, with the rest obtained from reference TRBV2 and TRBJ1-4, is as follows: EPEVTQTPSHQVTQMGQEVILRCVPISNHLYFYWYRQILGQKVEFLVSFYNNEISEKSEIFDDQFSVERPDGSNFTLKIRSTKLEDSAMYFCASTRGGLILNEKLFFGSGTQLSVL.

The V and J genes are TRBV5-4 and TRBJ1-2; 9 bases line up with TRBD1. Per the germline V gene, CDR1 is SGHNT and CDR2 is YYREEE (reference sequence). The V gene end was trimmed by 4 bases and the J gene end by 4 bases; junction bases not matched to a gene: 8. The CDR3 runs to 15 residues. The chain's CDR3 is CASSPPGQGVYGYTF. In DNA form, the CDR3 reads TGTGCCAGCAGCCCACCGGGACAGGGCGTCTATGGCTACACCTTC. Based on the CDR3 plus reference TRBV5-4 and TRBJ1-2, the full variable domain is ETGVTQSPTHLIKTRGQQVTLRCSSQSGHNTVSWYQQALGQGPQFIFQYYREEENGRGNFPPRFSGLQFPNYSSELNVNALELDDSALYLCASSPPGQGVYGYTFGSGTRLTVV.

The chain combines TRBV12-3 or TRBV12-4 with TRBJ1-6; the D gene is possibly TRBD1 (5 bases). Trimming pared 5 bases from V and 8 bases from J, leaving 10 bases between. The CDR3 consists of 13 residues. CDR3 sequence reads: CASSPGGHSPLHF. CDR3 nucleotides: TGTGCCAGCAGTCCCGGGGGTCATTCACCCCTCCACTTT.

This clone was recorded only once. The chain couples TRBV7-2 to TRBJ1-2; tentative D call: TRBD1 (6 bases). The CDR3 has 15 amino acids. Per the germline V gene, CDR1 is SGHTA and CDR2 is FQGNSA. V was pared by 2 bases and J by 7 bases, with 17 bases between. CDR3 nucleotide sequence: TGTGCCAGCAGCTTACAGGACAGACCCAGCGGTGGCTACACCTTC. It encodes CASSLQDRPSGGYTF.

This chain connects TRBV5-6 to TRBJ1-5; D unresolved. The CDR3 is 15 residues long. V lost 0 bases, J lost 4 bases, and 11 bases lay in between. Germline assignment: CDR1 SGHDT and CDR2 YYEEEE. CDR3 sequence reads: CASSLGGRSNQPQHF. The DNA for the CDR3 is TGTGCCAGCAGCTTGGGTGGCAGGAGTAATCAGCCCCAGCATTTT.

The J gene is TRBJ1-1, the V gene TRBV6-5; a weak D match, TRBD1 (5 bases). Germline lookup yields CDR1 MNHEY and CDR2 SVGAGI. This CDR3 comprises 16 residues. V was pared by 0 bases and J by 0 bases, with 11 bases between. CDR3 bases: TGTGCCAGCAGTTACTCGAAGGGGCAATTGAACACTGAAGCTTTCTTT. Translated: CASSYSKGQLNTEAFF.

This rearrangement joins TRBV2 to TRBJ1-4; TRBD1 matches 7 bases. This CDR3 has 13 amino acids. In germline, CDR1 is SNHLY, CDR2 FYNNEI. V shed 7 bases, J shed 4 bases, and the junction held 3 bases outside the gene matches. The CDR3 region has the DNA TGTGCCAGCACGGGACAGAGTAATGAAAAACTGTTTTTT. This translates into CASTGQSNEKLFF.

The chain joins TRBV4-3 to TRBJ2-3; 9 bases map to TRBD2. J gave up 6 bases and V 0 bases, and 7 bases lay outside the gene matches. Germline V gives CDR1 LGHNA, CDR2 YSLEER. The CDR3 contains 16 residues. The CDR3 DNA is TGCGCCAGCAGCCAAGAAGGGCGGGAGGGCCAGGATACGCAGTATTTT. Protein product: CASSQEGREGQDTQYF.

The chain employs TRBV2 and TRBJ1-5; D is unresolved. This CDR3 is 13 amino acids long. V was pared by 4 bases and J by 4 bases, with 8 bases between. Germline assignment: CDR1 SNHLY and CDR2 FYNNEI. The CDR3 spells CASSVSRNQPQHF. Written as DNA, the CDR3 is TGTGCCAGCAGTGTCTCCAGAAATCAGCCCCAGCATTTT.

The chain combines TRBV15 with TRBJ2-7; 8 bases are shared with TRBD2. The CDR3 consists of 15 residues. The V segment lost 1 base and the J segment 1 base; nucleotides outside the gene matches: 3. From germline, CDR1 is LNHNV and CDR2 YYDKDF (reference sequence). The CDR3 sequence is CATSRVRGVSYEQYF. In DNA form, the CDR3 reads TGTGCCACCAGCAGAGTGCGGGGGGTGTCCTACGAGCAGTACTTC.

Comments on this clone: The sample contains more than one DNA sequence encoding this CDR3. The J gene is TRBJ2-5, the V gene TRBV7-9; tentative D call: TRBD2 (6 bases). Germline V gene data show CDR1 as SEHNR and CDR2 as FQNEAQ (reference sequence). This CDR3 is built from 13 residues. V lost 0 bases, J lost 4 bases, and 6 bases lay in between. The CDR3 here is CASSLAGGETQYF. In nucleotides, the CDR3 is TGTGCCAGCAGCTTAGCGGGAGGAGAGACCCAGTACTTC. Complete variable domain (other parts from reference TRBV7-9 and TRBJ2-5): DTGVSQNPRHKITKRGQNVTFRCDPISEHNRLYWYRQTLGQGPEFLTYFQNEAQLEKSRLLSDRFSAERPKGSFSTLEIQRTEQGDSAMYLCASSLAGGETQYFGPGTRLLVL.

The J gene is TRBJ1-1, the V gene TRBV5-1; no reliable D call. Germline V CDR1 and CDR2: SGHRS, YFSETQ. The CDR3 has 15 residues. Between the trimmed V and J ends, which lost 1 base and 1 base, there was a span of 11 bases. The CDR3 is CASSLSAGWNTEAFF. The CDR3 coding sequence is TGCGCCAGCAGCTTGTCGGCAGGCTGGAACACTGAAGCTTTCTTT.

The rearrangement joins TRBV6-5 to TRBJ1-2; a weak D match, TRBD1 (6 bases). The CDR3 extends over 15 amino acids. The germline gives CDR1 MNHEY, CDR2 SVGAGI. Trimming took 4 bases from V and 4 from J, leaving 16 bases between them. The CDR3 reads CASSSTKQGPYGYTF. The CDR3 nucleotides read TGTGCCAGCAGTTCGACTAAACAGGGCCCCTATGGCTACACCTTC.

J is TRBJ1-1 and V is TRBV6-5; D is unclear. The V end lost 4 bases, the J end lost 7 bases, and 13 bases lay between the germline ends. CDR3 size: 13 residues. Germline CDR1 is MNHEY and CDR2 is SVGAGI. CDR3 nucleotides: TGTGCCAGCAGTTTAAACGGCAAGGGTGAAGCTTTCTTT. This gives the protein CASSLNGKGEAFF.

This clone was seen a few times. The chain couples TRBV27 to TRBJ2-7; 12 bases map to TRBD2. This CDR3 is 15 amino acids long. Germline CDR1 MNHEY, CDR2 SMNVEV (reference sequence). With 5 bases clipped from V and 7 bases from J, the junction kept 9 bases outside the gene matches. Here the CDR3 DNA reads TGTGCCAGCAGTCGCCGACTAGCGGGAGTCTTAGAGCAGTACTTC. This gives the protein CASSRRLAGVLEQYF.

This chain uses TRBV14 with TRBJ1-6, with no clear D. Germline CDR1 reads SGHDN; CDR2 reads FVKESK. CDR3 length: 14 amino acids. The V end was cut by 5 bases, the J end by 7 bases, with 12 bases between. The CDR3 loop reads CASSTRPQNSPLHF. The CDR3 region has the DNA TGTGCCAGCAGCACCCGGCCCCAAAATTCACCCCTCCACTTT.

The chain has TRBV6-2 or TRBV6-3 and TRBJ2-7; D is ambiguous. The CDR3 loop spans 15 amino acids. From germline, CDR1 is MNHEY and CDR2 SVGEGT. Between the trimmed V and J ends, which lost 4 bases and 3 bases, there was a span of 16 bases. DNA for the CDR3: TGTGCCAGCAGTTCACCCCAAGACTCGTTCTACGAGCAGTACTTC. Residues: CASSSPQDSFYEQYF.